This T cell receptor (beta chain) was sequenced for a study of blood T cell repertoires in COVID-19. The CDR3 spans 15 residues. The V and J ends lost 3 bases and 5 bases, in that order; junction bases with no gene match: 10. CDR1 is SEHNR and CDR2 is FQNEAQ in the germline V gene (reference sequence). The data were produced by immunoSEQ multiplex PCR, yet TCRdb's version contains in-frame clones alone and is incomplete. The sample has 110,000 or so clones, roughly 80% seen once. The TCR was taken from a man between 45 and 60 years old with acute or convalescent COVID-19. What was sequenced was peripheral blood. This chain joins TRBV7-9 and TRBJ2-7; the match to TRBD2 covers 7 bases. As DNA, the CDR3 is TGTGCCAGCAGCTTTTTTCCGCAGGGAGGGGACGAGCAGTACTTC. Translating it yields CASSFFPQGGDEQYF.